Shown below are 20 T cell receptor beta chains from a single sample sequenced in a study of blood T cell repertoires in COVID-19. TCRdb's table, derived via immunoSEQ multiplex PCR, lists solely in-frame clones and lacks some. The sample includes around 500,000 clones, 80% to 90% seen only once; the top ten take roughly 3.2%. The sequencing input was peripheral blood. These TCRs come from a human donor in a cohort sampled during active COVID-19.

This clone was seen a single time. The chain carries TRBV27 and TRBJ2-1; possible D gene TRBD1, 7 bases. With 3 bases removed from V and 6 bases from J, the gap between germline ends came to 15 bases. The CDR3 length is 15 residues. Looked up from germline, CDR1 is MNHEY and CDR2 is SMNVEV (reference sequence). The CDR3 protein is CASSLSQGGFNEQFF. The DNA for the CDR3 is TGTGCCAGCAGTTTGAGTCAGGGGGGTTTCAATGAGCAGTTCTTC.

The J gene is TRBJ2-2, the V gene TRBV27; no firm D call. CDR1 and CDR2 from the germline V gene are MNHEY and SMNVEV (reference sequence). V lost 5 bases, J lost 5 bases, and 9 bases lay in between. This CDR3 contains 13 residues. The CDR3 region has the DNA TGTGCCAGCAGTCTGCAACTTACCGGGGAGCTGTTTTTT. Translated, it gives CASSLQLTGELFF.

This CDR3 reads CASSPGTSGIHTYNEQFF. CDR3 bases: TGCGCCAGCAGCCCCGGGACTAGCGGGATCCATACCTACAATGAGCAGTTCTTC. V is TRBV5-1 and J is TRBJ2-1; TRBD2 aligns across 13 bases. V shed 4 bases and J 2 bases; nucleotides not matched to a gene: 9. CDR3 length equals 18 residues. Germline CDR1 SGHRS, CDR2 YFSETQ.

The chain recombines TRBV12-5 with TRBJ2-7; no clear D. V was pared by 6 bases and J by 1 base, with 4 bases between. The CDR3 sequence is 11 residues long. CDR1 and CDR2 (germline): LGHNT, FRNRAP. CDR3 nucleotide sequence: TGTGCTAGTGGGCGGTCCTACGAGCAGTACTTC. Residues: CASGRSYEQYF.

This chain links TRBV30 with TRBJ1-6; TRBD1 aligns across 7 bases. The length of the CDR3 is 15 residues. Germline V gene data show CDR1 as GTSNPN and CDR2 as SVGIG (reference sequence). The J segment lost 7 bases and the V segment lost 1 base, leaving 7 bases of the junction unmatched. Written as DNA, the CDR3 is TGTGCCTGGAGTGAAAAGGGGGCGCCCAATTCACCCCTCCACTTT. Protein sequence: CAWSEKGAPNSPLHF.

The chain is built from TRBV19 and TRBJ2-1; TRBD2 matches at 15 bases. The CDR3 is made up of 16 amino acids. CDR1 and CDR2 from the germline V gene are LNHDA and SQIVND (reference sequence). V shed 5 bases, J shed 9 bases, and the junction held 8 bases outside the gene matches. In DNA form, the CDR3 reads TGTGCCAGTAGTCCAGGGACTAGCGGGAGGTTCAGTGAGCAGTTCTTC. This translates into CASSPGTSGRFSEQFF.

V and J are TRBV19 and TRBJ2-1; D is perhaps TRBD1 (6 bases). Germline CDR1 is LNHDA and CDR2 is SQIVND (reference sequence). Between the trimmed V and J ends, which lost 6 bases and 5 bases, there was a span of 11 bases. This CDR3 region has 13 residues. CDR3 nucleotide sequence: TGTGCCAGTAGATACAGGGCGAACAATGAGCAGTTCTTC. This translates into CASRYRANNEQFF.

This sequence joins TRBV28 and TRBJ1-5; 7 bases line up with TRBD1. Per the germline V gene, CDR1 is MDHEN and CDR2 is SYDVKM. The length of the CDR3 is 15 residues. With 7 bases clipped from V and 7 bases from J, the junction kept 13 bases outside the gene matches. Here the CDR3 reads CASTHAGTGVQPQHF. CDR3 DNA: TGTGCCAGCACCCACGCGGGTACAGGGGTGCAGCCCCAGCATTTT.

The chain joins TRBV19 to TRBJ1-2; 11 nucleotides agree with TRBD1. The CDR3 runs to 14 residues. Trimming at V came to 9 bases and at J to 6 bases, leaving 9 bases not matched to a gene. From germline, CDR1 is LNHDA and CDR2 SQIVND (reference sequence). The CDR3 sequence is CASQKMDRGHGYTF. Written as DNA, the CDR3 is TGTGCCAGCCAGAAAATGGACAGGGGGCATGGCTACACCTTC.

The chain links TRBV18 to TRBJ1-4; 7 positions agree with TRBD1. V was pared by 1 base and J by 5 bases, with 10 bases of the junction left unmatched. The CDR3 sequence is 17 residues long. CDR1 and CDR2 (germline): KGHSH, LQKENI. The CDR3 bases are TGTGCCAGCTCACCACAGGGACAGCGACACTCCAATGAAAAACTGTTTTTT. Protein sequence: CASSPQGQRHSNEKLFF.

J is TRBJ1-5 and V is TRBV19; D uncertain. The germline gives CDR1 LNHDA, CDR2 SQIVND (reference sequence). V was clipped by 5 bases and J by 1 base, with 12 bases between them. This CDR3 contains 15 residues. CDR3 DNA sequence: TGTGCCAGTAGTGCACAGCGGTTGAGCAATCAGCCCCAGCATTTT. Amino acids: CASSAQRLSNQPQHF.

As DNA, the CDR3 is TGTGCCAGCAGCTTGGGTGCGGGGGGGAACAATGAGCAGTTCTTC. It encodes CASSLGAGGNNEQFF. The rearrangement uses TRBV5-4 and TRBJ2-1; 9 bases are shared with TRBD2. From germline, CDR1 is SGHNT and CDR2 YYREEE (reference sequence). V lost 0 bases to trimming and J lost 5 bases; unmatched junction nucleotides: 3. The CDR3 consists of 15 residues.

This sequence joins TRBV7-3 and TRBJ2-7, with D maybe TRBD1 (5 bases). This CDR3 contains 15 residues. V dropped 2 bases and J dropped 3 bases, with 14 bases sitting between them. Per germline, CDR1 SGHTA and CDR2 FQGTGA. This chain's CDR3 is CASSLQGGFIYEQYF. In DNA, the CDR3 is TGTGCCAGCAGCTTACAGGGTGGATTTATCTACGAGCAGTACTTC. Full variable domain (outside the CDR3, taken from reference TRBV7-3 and TRBJ2-7): GAGVSQTPSNKVTEKGKYVELRCDPISGHTALYWYRQSLGQGPEFLIYFQGTGAADDSGLPNDRFFAVRPEGSVSTLKIQRTERGDSAVYLCASSLQGGFIYEQYFGPGTRLTVT.

This chain joins TRBV29-1 and TRBJ1-1; possible D gene TRBD1, 5 bases. The CDR3 spans 13 residues. Trimming removed 4 bases from V and 0 bases from J, with 9 bases in between. Germline V gene lookup returns CDR1 SQVTM and CDR2 ANQGSEA. CDR3 in DNA: TGCAGCGTTGGCAGGGCCTTGAACACTGAAGCTTTCTTT. Residues: CSVGRALNTEAFF. Variable domain in full (rest from reference TRBV29-1 and TRBJ1-1): SAVISQKPSRDICQRGTSLTIQCQVDSQVTMMFWYRQQPGQSLTLIATANQGSEATYESGFVIDKFPISRPNLTFSTLTVSNMSPEDSSIYLCSVGRALNTEAFFGQGTRLTVV.

This clone was observed a single time. This rearrangement joins TRBV14 to TRBJ2-5, with 8 nucleotides matching TRBD2. The junction had 13 bases not matched to a gene; V was cut back by 3 bases and J by 1 base. Germline V CDR1 and CDR2: SGHDN, FVKESK. The CDR3 loop spans 18 amino acids. CDR3 bases: TGTGCCAGCAGCCATCCCTGGGGAGCGGGAGCCATCCAAGAGACCCAGTACTTC. Its protein is CASSHPWGAGAIQETQYF.

This sequence joins TRBV19 and TRBJ2-1, with 9 bases matching TRBD2. In germline, CDR1 is LNHDA, CDR2 SQIVND (reference sequence). The CDR3 has 14 residues. V was clipped by 3 bases and J by 9 bases; unmatched bases: 6. The CDR3 spells CASSMAGGLAEQFF. CDR3 sequence (DNA): TGTGCCAGTAGTATGGCGGGAGGGCTGGCTGAGCAGTTCTTC.

J is TRBJ2-2 and V is TRBV5-4, with 11 bases that match TRBD2. The CDR3 is 16 residues long. Germline assignment: CDR1 SGHNT and CDR2 YYREEE (reference sequence). Unmatched junction bases numbered 3, after V lost 3 bases and J lost 2 bases. For the CDR3, the DNA is TGTGCCAGCAGCTCGGGACTAGCGGCCAACACCGGGGAGCTGTTTTTT. Translating gives CASSSGLAANTGELFF.

The V gene is TRBV5-4, the J gene TRBJ2-5, with D unclear. The CDR3 totals 13 residues. Germline lookup yields CDR1 SGHNT and CDR2 YYREEE (reference sequence). V lost 1 base, J lost 1 base, and 5 bases lay in between. This chain's CDR3 is CASSLRVQETQYF. In DNA, the CDR3 is TGTGCCAGCAGCTTGCGGGTCCAAGAGACCCAGTACTTC.

This chain joins TRBV3-1 (or the pseudogene TRBV3-2) and TRBJ2-3; unclear D gene. The germline CDR1 and CDR2 sequences are LGHDT and YNNKEL (reference sequence). The CDR3 spans 13 residues. The V end lost 4 bases, the J end lost 4 bases, and 9 bases lay between the germline ends. The CDR3 DNA sequence: TGTGCCAGCAGCCCAACCGGAGCAGATACGCAGTATTTT. Its translation: CASSPTGADTQYF.

In this sample, this clone turned up a few times. This chain links TRBV4-1 with TRBJ2-1; the D is unclear. The CDR3 has 16 amino acids. Between the trimmed V and J ends, which lost 0 bases and 7 bases, there was a span of 16 bases. Germline-derived CDR1 and CDR2 are MGHRA and YSYEKL. CDR3 DNA sequence: TGCGCCAGCAGCCAAGATGAGGCCTACCCTAGGAATGAGCAGTTCTTC. Translated, it gives CASSQDEAYPRNEQFF.